This T cell receptor beta chain was obtained from a study of control samples from healthy donors and cancer patients. The CDR3 covers 16 residues. CDR1 and CDR2 (germline): GTSNPN, SVGIG (reference sequence). The V gene lost 4 bases and the J gene lost 3 bases, with 16 bases spanning the gap. The table came from immunoSEQ multiplex PCR; TCRdb's copy has only in-frame clones and leaves some out. The sample holds approximately 100,000 clones; roughly 84% are singletons and the top ten take 2% to 2.5%. The J gene is TRBJ2-6, the V gene TRBV30; possible D gene TRBD2, 5 bases. The sequence was collected from a woman in her thirties or forties in good health. The material sequenced was blood. CDR3 amino acids: CAWTGVSVVGANVLTF. The CDR3, as DNA: TGTGCCTGGACCGGGGTTTCAGTCGTTGGGGCCAACGTCCTGACTTTC.